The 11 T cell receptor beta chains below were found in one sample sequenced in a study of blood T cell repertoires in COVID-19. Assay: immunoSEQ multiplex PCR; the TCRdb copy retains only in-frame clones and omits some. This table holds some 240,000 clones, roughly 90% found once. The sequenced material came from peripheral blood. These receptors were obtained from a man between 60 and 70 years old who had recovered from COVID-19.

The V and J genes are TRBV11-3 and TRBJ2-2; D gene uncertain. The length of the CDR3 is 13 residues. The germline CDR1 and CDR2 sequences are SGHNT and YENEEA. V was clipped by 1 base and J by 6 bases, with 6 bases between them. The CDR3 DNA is TGTGCCAGCAGCTTAGTAGAGGCCGGGGAGCTGTTTTTT. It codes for CASSLVEAGELFF.

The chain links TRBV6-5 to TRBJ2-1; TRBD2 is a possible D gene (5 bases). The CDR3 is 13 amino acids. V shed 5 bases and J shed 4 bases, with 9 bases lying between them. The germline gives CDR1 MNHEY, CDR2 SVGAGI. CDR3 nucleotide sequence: TGTGCCAGCAGTCCCGGAGGTTACAATGAGCAGTTCTTC. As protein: CASSPGGYNEQFF.

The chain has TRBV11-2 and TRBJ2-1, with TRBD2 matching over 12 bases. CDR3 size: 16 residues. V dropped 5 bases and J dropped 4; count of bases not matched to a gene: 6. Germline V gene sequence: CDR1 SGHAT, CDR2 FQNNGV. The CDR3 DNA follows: TGTGCCAGCAGCCGAGACCTAGCGGGAGGGTACAATGAGCAGTTCTTC. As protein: CASSRDLAGGYNEQFF.

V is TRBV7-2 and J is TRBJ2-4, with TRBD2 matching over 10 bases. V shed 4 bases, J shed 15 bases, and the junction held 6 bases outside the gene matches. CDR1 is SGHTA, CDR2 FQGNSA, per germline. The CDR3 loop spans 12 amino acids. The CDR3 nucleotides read TGTGCCAGCAGCTCTCTAGCGGGAGTTGGGTACTTC. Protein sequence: CASSSLAGVGYF.

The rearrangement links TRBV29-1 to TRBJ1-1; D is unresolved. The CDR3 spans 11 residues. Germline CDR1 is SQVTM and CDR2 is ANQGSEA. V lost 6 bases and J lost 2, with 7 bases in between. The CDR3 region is CSVSPNTEAFF. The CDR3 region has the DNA TGCAGCGTGAGCCCTAACACTGAAGCTTTCTTT.

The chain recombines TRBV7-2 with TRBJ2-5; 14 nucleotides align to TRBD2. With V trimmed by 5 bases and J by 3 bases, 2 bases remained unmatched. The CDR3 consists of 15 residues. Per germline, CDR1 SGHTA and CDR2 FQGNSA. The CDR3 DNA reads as TGTGCCAGCAGCAAGGGACTAGCGGGGGAAGAGACCCAGTACTTC. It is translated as CASSKGLAGEETQYF.

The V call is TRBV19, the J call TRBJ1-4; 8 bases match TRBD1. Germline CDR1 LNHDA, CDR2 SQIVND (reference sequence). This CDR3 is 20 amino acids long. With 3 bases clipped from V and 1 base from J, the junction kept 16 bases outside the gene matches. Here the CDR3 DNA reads TGTGCCAGTAGTATGGATTCCTTCAGGGGGCGCGTCGGAACTAATGAAAAACTGTTTTTT. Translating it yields CASSMDSFRGRVGTNEKLFF. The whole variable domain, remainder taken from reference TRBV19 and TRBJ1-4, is DGGITQSPKYLFRKEGQNVTLSCEQNLNHDAMYWYRQDPGQGLRLIYYSQIVNDFQKGDIAEGYSVSREKKESFPLTVTSAQKNPTAFYLCASSMDSFRGRVGTNEKLFFGSGTQLSVL.

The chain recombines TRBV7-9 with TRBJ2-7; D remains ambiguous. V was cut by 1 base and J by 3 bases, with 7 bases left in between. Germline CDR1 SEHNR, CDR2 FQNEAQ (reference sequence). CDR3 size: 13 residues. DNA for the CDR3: TGTGCCAGCAGCTTAGGCAGGATCTACGAGCAGTACTTC. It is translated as CASSLGRIYEQYF.

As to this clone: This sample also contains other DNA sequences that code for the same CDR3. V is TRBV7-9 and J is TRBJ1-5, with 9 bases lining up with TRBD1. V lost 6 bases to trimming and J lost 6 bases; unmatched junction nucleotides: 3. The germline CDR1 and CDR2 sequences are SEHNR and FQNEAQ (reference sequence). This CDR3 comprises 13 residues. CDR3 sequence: CASSLTGGQPQHF. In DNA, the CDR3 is TGTGCCAGCAGTTTGACAGGGGGTCAGCCCCAGCATTTT.

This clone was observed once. In nucleotides, the CDR3 is TGTGCCAGCAGCGTTGGGCTAGCGGGGGGGCCGATCGATGAGCAGTTCTTC. Protein sequence: CASSVGLAGGPIDEQFF. The chain joins TRBV9 to TRBJ2-1; TRBD2 matches at 12 bases. The CDR3 contains 17 residues. The V gene end was trimmed by 2 bases and the J gene end by 8 bases; junction bases not matched to a gene: 11. Germline loops: CDR1 SGDLS, CDR2 YYNGEE.

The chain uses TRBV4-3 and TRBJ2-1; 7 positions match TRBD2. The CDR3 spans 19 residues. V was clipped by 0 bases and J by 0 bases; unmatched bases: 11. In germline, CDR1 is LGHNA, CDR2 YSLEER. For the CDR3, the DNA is TGCGCCAGCAGCCAAGATTTGGCTAGCGGCGCTGGCTCCTACAATGAGCAGTTCTTC. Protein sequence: CASSQDLASGAGSYNEQFF.